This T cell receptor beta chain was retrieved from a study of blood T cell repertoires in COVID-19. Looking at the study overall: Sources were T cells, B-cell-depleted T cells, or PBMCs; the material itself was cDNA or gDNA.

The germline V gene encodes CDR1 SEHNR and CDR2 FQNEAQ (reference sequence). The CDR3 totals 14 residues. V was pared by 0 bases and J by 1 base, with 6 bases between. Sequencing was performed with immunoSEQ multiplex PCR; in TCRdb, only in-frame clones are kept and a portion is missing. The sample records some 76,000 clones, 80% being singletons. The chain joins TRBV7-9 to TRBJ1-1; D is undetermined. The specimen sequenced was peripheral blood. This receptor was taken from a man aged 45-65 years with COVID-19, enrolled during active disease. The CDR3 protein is CASSLALANTEAFF. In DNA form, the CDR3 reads TGTGCCAGCAGCTTAGCTTTGGCGAACACTGAAGCTTTCTTT.